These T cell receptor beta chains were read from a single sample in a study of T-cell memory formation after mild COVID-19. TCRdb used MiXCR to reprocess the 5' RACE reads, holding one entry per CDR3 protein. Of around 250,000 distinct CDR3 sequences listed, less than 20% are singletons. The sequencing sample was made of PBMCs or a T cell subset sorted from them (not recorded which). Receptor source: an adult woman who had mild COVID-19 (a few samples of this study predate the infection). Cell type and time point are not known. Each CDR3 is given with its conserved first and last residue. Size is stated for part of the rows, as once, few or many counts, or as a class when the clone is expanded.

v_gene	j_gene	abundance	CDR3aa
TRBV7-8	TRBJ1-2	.	CASSLVQTNYGYTF
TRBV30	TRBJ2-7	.	CAWAGQGWYEQYF
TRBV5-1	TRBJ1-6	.	CASSQSPQHRDYNSPLHF
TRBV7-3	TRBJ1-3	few	CASSPGAGNTIYF
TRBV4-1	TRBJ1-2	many	CASSQDQGATWSKSGYTF
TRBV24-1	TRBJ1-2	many	CATSEPTGYYGYTF
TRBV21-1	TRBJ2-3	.	CASSKRENTDTQYF
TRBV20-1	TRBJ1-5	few	CSASPGSNQPQHF
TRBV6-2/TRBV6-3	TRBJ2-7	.	CASSSLVAAYEQYF
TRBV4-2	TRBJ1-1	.	CASSRIDRGGTEAFF
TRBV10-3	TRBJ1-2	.	CAIGLGLGGAYGYTF
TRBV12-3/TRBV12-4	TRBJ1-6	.	CASRGGRAYNSPLHF
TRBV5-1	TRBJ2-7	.	CASSLETGGHDEQYF
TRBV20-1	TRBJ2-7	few	CSASVLSGRAYEQYF
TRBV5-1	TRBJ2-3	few	CASSGTSGSDTQYF
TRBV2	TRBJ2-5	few	CASSKDRTIQETQYF
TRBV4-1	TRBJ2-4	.	CASSQDWGLKNIQYF
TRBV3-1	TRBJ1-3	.	CASSQDKTGSSGNTIYF